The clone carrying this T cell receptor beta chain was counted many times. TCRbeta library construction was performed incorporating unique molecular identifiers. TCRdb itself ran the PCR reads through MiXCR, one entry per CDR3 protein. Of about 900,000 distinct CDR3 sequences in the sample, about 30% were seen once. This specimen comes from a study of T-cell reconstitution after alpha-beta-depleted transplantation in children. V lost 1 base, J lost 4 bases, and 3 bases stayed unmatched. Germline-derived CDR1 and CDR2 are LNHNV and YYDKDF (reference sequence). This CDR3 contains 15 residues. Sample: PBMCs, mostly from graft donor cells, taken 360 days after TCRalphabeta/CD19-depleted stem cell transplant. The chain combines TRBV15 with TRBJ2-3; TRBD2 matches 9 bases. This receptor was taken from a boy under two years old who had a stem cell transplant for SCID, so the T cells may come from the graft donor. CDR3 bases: TGTGCCACCAGCAGAGGCGGGGGGGCCCCAGATACGCAGTATTTT. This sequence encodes CATSRGGGAPDTQYF.